These 27 T cell receptor beta chains share one sample of origin, sequenced in a study of shared clonotypes between healthy human individuals. Data came from immunoSEQ multiplex PCR; TCRdb stores just in-frame clones and leaves some out. The repertoire has about 1.5 million clones, 95% to 99% of them found once; the top ten carry around 0.45%. Sample: naive CD4+ T cells sorted from blood. The subset: CD45RA+ positively selected. The receptors come from a man younger than 45 in good health.

The chain employs TRBV18 and TRBJ2-1, with 10 bases that match TRBD2. The ends lost 4 bases at V and 8 bases at J; junction bases unmatched: 14. Germline CDR1 reads KGHSH; CDR2 reads LQKENI. CDR3 length: 17 amino acids. The DNA of the CDR3 is TGTGCCAGCTCACGCGCCACGTCTAGCGGGAGACAGTATGAGCAGTTCTTC. Protein sequence: CASSRATSSGRQYEQFF.

This clone came up once. The rearrangement uses TRBV19 and TRBJ2-2, with D possibly being TRBD2 (6 bases). V was clipped by 0 bases and J by 1 base, with 12 bases between them. Per germline, CDR1 LNHDA and CDR2 SQIVND (reference sequence). The CDR3 runs to 17 residues. CDR3 sequence reads: CASSIDRDWRNTGELFF. As DNA, the CDR3 is TGTGCCAGTAGTATAGACAGGGACTGGAGGAACACCGGGGAGCTGTTTTTT.

A single count supports this clone. The rearrangement joins TRBV9 to TRBJ2-7; D not resolved. The germline gives CDR1 SGDLS, CDR2 YYNGEE. CDR3 length: 12 residues. V was pared by 3 bases and J by 5 bases, with 9 bases between. The CDR3 region has the DNA TGTGCCAGCAGCGGGCGGTGGAACGAGCAGTACTTC. Translating it yields CASSGRWNEQYF.

The rearrangement uses TRBV19 and TRBJ2-2; 7 bases are a match to TRBD2. The CDR3 is 14 residues long. CDR1 is LNHDA, CDR2 SQIVND, per germline (reference sequence). Trimming at V came to 2 bases and at J to 4 bases, leaving 1 base not matched to a gene. Here the CDR3 reads CASSISGVTGELFF. In nucleotides, the CDR3 is TGTGCCAGTAGTATAAGCGGGGTCACCGGGGAGCTGTTTTTT. Full variable domain (rest looked up from reference TRBV19 and TRBJ2-2): DGGITQSPKYLFRKEGQNVTLSCEQNLNHDAMYWYRQDPGQGLRLIYYSQIVNDFQKGDIAEGYSVSREKKESFPLTVTSAQKNPTAFYLCASSISGVTGELFFGEGSRLTVL.

This clone has only one observation. The chain has TRBV11-3 and TRBJ2-5, with TRBD2 identical over 13 bases. V was pared by 5 bases and J by 2 bases, with 8 bases of the junction left unmatched. CDR3 length: 17 amino acids. Germline assignment: CDR1 SGHNT and CDR2 YENEEA. The CDR3 loop is CASSPKPGLAGQETQYF. CDR3 nucleotide sequence: TGTGCCAGCAGCCCAAAACCGGGACTAGCGGGACAAGAGACCCAGTACTTC.

Comments on this clone: One end of the junction varies from germline; a read error may be responsible. The chain carries TRBV5-1 and TRBJ2-1, with D tentatively TRBD2 (6 bases). Looked up from germline, CDR1 is SGHRS and CDR2 is YFSETQ. This CDR3 is built from 16 residues. The CDR3 protein is CASSEGLVGRDNEQFF. The CDR3 bases are TGCGCTAGCAGCGAGGGACTGGTGGGAAGGGACAATGAGCAGTTCTTC.

The chain has TRBV28 and TRBJ1-1, with 10 bases matching TRBD1. Trimming took 7 bases from V and 0 from J; bases not matched to a gene: 5. The CDR3 extends over 15 amino acids. Germline lookup yields CDR1 MDHEN and CDR2 SYDVKM. Here the CDR3 DNA reads TGTGCCAGCAACGACAGGGGGCTGATGAACACTGAAGCTTTCTTT. Its protein product is CASNDRGLMNTEAFF.

J is TRBJ2-3 and V is TRBV29-1, with D perhaps matching TRBD2 (5 bases). CDR1 is SQVTM and CDR2 is ANQGSEA in the germline V gene. Trimming stripped 6 bases from V and 3 bases from J, with 10 bases between. CDR3 length: 12 amino acids. CDR3 residues: CSVDPGTDTQYF. As DNA, the CDR3 is TGCAGCGTGGATCCGGGGACAGATACGCAGTATTTT.

V usage is TRBV5-6 and J usage is TRBJ2-5, with 8 bases matching TRBD1. The CDR3 extends over 18 amino acids. The ends lost 3 bases at V and 4 bases at J; junction bases unmatched: 17. Germline CDR1 and CDR2: SGHDT and YYEEEE. CDR3 in DNA: TGTGCCAGCAGCTCCATCGGGGGAGAGCAGGGGGCGCGAGAGACCCAGTACTTC. Its translation: CASSSIGGEQGARETQYF.

The chain has TRBV7-6 and TRBJ2-1; 11 bases are a match to TRBD1. V lost 5 bases, J lost 5 bases, and 5 bases stayed unmatched. Germline values: CDR1 SGHVS, CDR2 FNYEAQ. There are 15 residues in the CDR3. CDR3 residues: CASSPDRGRNNEQFF. The CDR3 DNA is TGTGCCAGCAGCCCGGACAGGGGGCGGAACAATGAGCAGTTCTTC.

The chain carries TRBV7-2 and TRBJ2-2, with no clear D. The CDR3 totals 16 residues. Germline CDR1 is SGHTA and CDR2 is FQGNSA. V was trimmed by 3 bases and J by 4 bases, leaving 15 bases between them. In DNA form, the CDR3 reads TGTGCCAGCAGCTTCCTCAAGTTCGGAGCCACCGGGGAGCTGTTTTTT. Its translation is CASSFLKFGATGELFF.

Concerning this clone itself: This sample includes further DNA sequences coding for the same CDR3. The CDR3 sequence is CSAYRDEQYF. CDR3 in DNA: TGCAGTGCTTACAGGGATGAGCAGTACTTC. The gene calls are TRBV20-1 and TRBJ2-7; possibly TRBD1 for D (6 bases). CDR1 and CDR2 (germline): DFQATT, SNEGSKA (reference sequence). The V and J ends lost 5 bases and 7 bases respectively, with 9 bases between them. The CDR3 totals 10 residues.

Remarks on this clone: Different DNA sequences within this sample yield the same CDR3. The chain carries TRBV7-2 and TRBJ2-6; no clear D. CDR1 and CDR2 (germline): SGHTA, FQGNSA. Trimming took 3 bases from V and 2 from J, leaving 2 bases between them. This CDR3 comprises 13 residues. The CDR3 nucleotides read TGTGCCAGCAGCTTGGCTGGGGCCAACGTCCTGACTTTC. Translated: CASSLAGANVLTF. The full variable domain, in which reference TRBV7-2 and TRBJ2-6 provide the parts outside the CDR3, is GAGVSQSPSNKVTEKGKDVELRCDPISGHTALYWYRQSLGQGLEFLIYFQGNSAPDKSGLPSDRFSAERTGGSVSTLTIQRTQQEDSAVYLCASSLAGANVLTFGAGSRLTVL.

V is TRBV9 and J is TRBJ2-1; D unclear. CDR1 is SGDLS and CDR2 is YYNGEE in the germline V gene. Trimming stripped 0 bases from V and 8 bases from J, with 12 bases between. This CDR3 spans 14 amino acids. CDR3 sequence: CASSVDSFGYEQFF. CDR3 coding DNA: TGTGCCAGCAGCGTAGACTCATTTGGTTATGAGCAGTTCTTC.

V usage is TRBV29-1 and J usage is TRBJ2-1, with D tentatively TRBD2 (6 bases). CDR3 length: 13 amino acids. Trimming stripped 6 bases from V and 4 bases from J, with 13 bases between. Germline CDR1 is SQVTM and CDR2 is ANQGSEA. For the CDR3, the DNA is TGCAGCGTATACATGGGGGGTTACAATGAGCAGTTCTTC. This sequence encodes CSVYMGGYNEQFF.

V is TRBV5-4 and J is TRBJ2-1; tentatively, D is TRBD1 or TRBD2 (6 bases each). Germline CDR1 SGHNT, CDR2 YYREEE (reference sequence). With 4 bases removed from V and 2 bases from J, the gap between germline ends came to 10 bases. CDR3 length: 14 residues. CDR3 bases: TGTGCCAGCAGCGACGGGGGCGCCTACAATGAGCAGTTCTTC. The encoded protein is CASSDGGAYNEQFF.

This chain joins TRBV7-2 and TRBJ1-1; no reliable D call. The CDR3 spans 14 residues. The germline V gene encodes CDR1 SGHTA and CDR2 FQGNSA. Trimming pared 1 base from V and 0 bases from J, leaving 6 bases between. The CDR3 DNA follows: TGTGCCAGCAGCTTAGTACATATGAACACTGAAGCTTTCTTT. Protein: CASSLVHMNTEAFF. The variable domain in full, completed from reference TRBV7-2 and TRBJ1-1, reads GAGVSQSPSNKVTEKGKDVELRCDPISGHTALYWYRQSLGQGLEFLIYFQGNSAPDKSGLPSDRFSAERTGGSVSTLTIQRTQQEDSAVYLCASSLVHMNTEAFFGQGTRLTVV.

The chain uses TRBV2 and TRBJ2-7; no definite D call. The V end was cut by 5 bases, the J end by 6 bases, with 14 bases between. Germline assignment: CDR1 SNHLY and CDR2 FYNNEI. This CDR3 has 13 residues. CDR3 nucleotide sequence: TGTGCCAGCAGTTCGGTCCTGGGGTCCGAGCAGTACTTC. This translates into CASSSVLGSEQYF.

The genes are TRBV5-4 and TRBJ2-1, with TRBD2 matching over 14 bases. From germline, CDR1 is SGHNT and CDR2 YYREEE (reference sequence). V shed 2 bases, J shed 11 bases, and the junction held 9 bases outside the gene matches. This CDR3 has 16 amino acids. CDR3 nucleotide sequence: TGTGCCAGCAGCTTCTCCGGGACTAGCGGGAGACTTCAGCAGTTCTTC. Translating gives CASSFSGTSGRLQQFF.

This sequence joins TRBV7-6 and TRBJ2-5; the D call may be TRBD1 or TRBD2 (5 bases each). This CDR3 is built from 14 residues. Germline CDR1 reads SGHVS; CDR2 reads FNYEAQ. V was clipped by 3 bases and J by 2 bases, with 10 bases between them. CDR3 region: CASSLLGAQETQYF. For the CDR3, the DNA is TGTGCCAGCAGCTTGCTCGGGGCTCAAGAGACCCAGTACTTC.

V usage is TRBV4-2 and J usage is TRBJ2-1, with 7 bases that match TRBD2. Germline V gene data show CDR1 as LGHNA and CDR2 as YNFKEQ. There are 18 residues in the CDR3. V lost 0 bases, J lost 2 bases, and 10 bases stayed unmatched. The CDR3 loop reads CASSQDTSAGITYNEQFF. CDR3 nucleotide sequence: TGTGCCAGCAGCCAAGATACTTCAGCGGGAATTACCTACAATGAGCAGTTCTTC.

About this clone itself: Other DNA sequences in this sample translate to the same CDR3. The chain uses TRBV9 and TRBJ2-1, with D unresolved. CDR1 SGDLS and CDR2 YYNGEE come from the germline V gene. Trimming pared 0 bases from V and 5 bases from J, leaving 6 bases between. CDR3 length: 13 amino acids. The CDR3 loop is CASSVGTDNEQFF. For the CDR3, the DNA is TGTGCCAGCAGCGTAGGCACGGACAATGAGCAGTTCTTC.

The rearrangement joins TRBV9 to TRBJ1-5, with unresolved D. V was cut by 3 bases and J by 2 bases, with 6 bases left in between. The germline CDR1 and CDR2 sequences are SGDLS and YYNGEE. CDR3 size: 13 residues. CDR3 residues: CASSALGNQPQHF. CDR3 sequence (DNA): TGTGCCAGCAGCGCGTTGGGCAATCAGCCCCAGCATTTT.

To note about this clone: Other nucleotide sequences in the sample specify the same CDR3. This chain connects TRBV5-5 to TRBJ1-5; D remains ambiguous. The length of the CDR3 is 15 residues. CDR1 is SGHKS and CDR2 is YYEKEE in the germline V gene (reference sequence). Trimming took 1 base from V and 1 from J, leaving 9 bases between them. The CDR3 loop reads CASSLRGNSNQPQHF. The CDR3 DNA reads as TGTGCCAGCAGCTTGCGAGGGAACAGCAATCAGCCCCAGCATTTT.

The CDR3 nucleotides are TGTGCCAGCTCACCATCACAGGGGAGCAATGAGCAGTTCTTC. It codes for CASSPSQGSNEQFF. This chain uses TRBV18 with TRBJ2-1; TRBD1 agrees at 7 bases. The CDR3 spans 14 residues. J gave up 6 bases and V 2 bases, and 4 bases lay outside the gene matches. The V gene's germline CDR1 is KGHSH and CDR2 LQKENI.

The chain joins TRBV2 to TRBJ2-1, with D tentatively TRBD1 or TRBD2 (6 bases each). Trimming stripped 6 bases from V and 7 bases from J, with 13 bases between. The CDR3 contains 13 residues. Looked up from germline, CDR1 is SNHLY and CDR2 is FYNNEI. CDR3 bases: TGTGCCAGCAGGACAGGAGGGGGTAATGAGCAGTTCTTC. This encodes CASRTGGGNEQFF.

A remark on this clone: In the same sample, other DNA sequences code for this CDR3. V gene TRBV18 combines with J gene TRBJ2-5; the match to TRBD1 covers 8 bases. Germline CDR1 reads KGHSH; CDR2 reads LQKENI. The CDR3 has 14 residues. V lost 3 bases to trimming and J lost 3 bases; unmatched junction nucleotides: 3. Here the CDR3 reads CASSPLDREETQYF. Written as DNA, the CDR3 is TGTGCCAGCTCACCCCTGGACAGGGAAGAGACCCAGTACTTC.